This section outlines one T cell receptor (beta chain) sequence together with its context. Its antigen is not yet known. The record has no base qualities; no much larger clone is one base away. The CDR3 sequence holds 17 residues, the cysteine and phenylalanine included. Just CDR3 DNA is preserved here, 51 bases in frame from base 1. The germline V gene gives CDR1 as MNHEY and CDR2 as SVGEGT. Trimmed from V: 6 bases; trimmed from J: 0 bases; junction bases lacking a gene match: 11. This entry is derived from a study of T-cell reconstitution after alpha-beta-depleted transplantation in children (dated by TCRdb to 2016 to 2017). Some background on the complete study: T-cell immune reconstitution after TCRalphabeta/CD19-depleted allogeneic hematopoietic cell transplantation in children was quantitatively tracked in the study by means of TCR repertoire profiling. What the authors observed across the whole study: Over subsequent months, a decline in hyperexpanded clone frequencies was noted, and after one year, T-cell counts and TCRbeta diversity were mostly ascribed to newly produced T cells. In some patients, the high TCRbeta diversity seen at day 60 was put down to recipient T cells and intrathymic progenitors that had survived conditioning. About two months after transplant, the apparently early recovery of alphabetaT-cell counts reportedly depended on just several hundred clones that had expanded rapidly and came from non-depleted graft cells.

Library generation was performed with PCR. The listed sequencing device is Illumina HiSeq 2500. Molecular barcoding was employed in the preparation of TCR libraries, with unique molecular identifiers being used to normalize TCRbeta repertoire quantification. The public reads were quality trimmed at Q25 with fastp and then assembled into clones with MiXCR by TCRdb, keeping productive beta chains. Identical CDR3 protein sequences are pooled into one entry, listed with their most common genes and DNA. The sample records about 210,000 distinct CDR3 sequences, approximately 15% of which are singletons. Around 44% of the sample is in the top ten clones. Taken with the paper, the label for treatment or condition translates to: allogeneic hematopoietic cell transplantation with graft depleted of TCRalphabeta T cells and CD19 B cells. The transplant recipients were children given TCRalphabeta/CD19-depleted allogeneic hematopoietic cell grafts.

The source of this sequence is a male patient aged 2 to 10 who had a stem cell transplant for acute lymphoblastic leukemia, so the T cells may come from the graft donor. The receptor chain draws on TRBV6-2 or TRBV6-3 and TRBJ2-1; TRBD2 aligns with 7 central bases. The specimen was PBMCs, mostly from graft donor cells, collected 360 days after TCRalphabeta/CD19-depleted stem cell transplant. CDR3 reads: CASSLGRSGASYNEQFF. The nucleotide sequence reads as follows: TGTGCCAGCAGCCTTGGTCGGAGCGGGGCCTCCTACAATGAGCAGTTCTTC.